The 30 T cell receptor beta chains below come from one sample, sequenced in a study of blood T cells in healthy people across ages. Using a J-beta primer mix together with a sample-barcoded 5' primer, a second PCR was run for roughly 7 to 12 cycles. One entry per CDR3 protein results from TCRdb running MiXCR on the 5' RACE reads. The table records hundreds of thousands of distinct CDR3 sequences, around 49% of them present only once. The specimen sequenced was blood. The receptor source for this set is a man aged 25 to 45 in good health.

This clonotype was recorded many times. CDR3 sequence reads: CSASYQKDDNEQFF. In DNA form, the CDR3 reads TGCAGTGCTAGCTATCAGAAAGACGACAATGAGCAGTTCTTC. The chain joins TRBV20-1 to TRBJ2-1, with D hard to call. Germline V gene lookup returns CDR1 DFQATT and CDR2 SNEGSKA (reference sequence). Trimming took 3 bases from V and 5 from J, leaving 14 bases between them. The CDR3 sequence is 14 residues long.

This sequence joins TRBV4-2 and TRBJ2-5; unclear D gene. The DNA end is more similar to TRBJ2-4, so the J call may be wrong. There are 16 residues in the CDR3. The germline V gene has CDR1 LGHNA and CDR2 YNFKEQ. CDR3 residues: CASSQTRVESSNIQYF. The DNA for the CDR3 is TGTGCCAGCAGCCAAACCCGGGTTGAAAGTTCGAACATTCAGTACTTC.

CDR3 DNA: TGTGCCAGCAGCCTTGGCGGCAGGGGGCCCCTAGGTGGCAATCAGCCCCAGTACTTC. Protein product: CASSLGGRGPLGGNQPQYF. V gene TRBV7-2 combines with J gene TRBJ2-5, with 8 bases identical to TRBD1. J lost 9 bases, V lost 5 bases, and 26 bases had no gene match. This CDR3 region has 19 residues. Germline lookup yields CDR1 SGHTA and CDR2 FQGNSA.

The rearrangement joins TRBV9 to TRBJ2-5; 12 bases match TRBD2. Germline-derived CDR1 and CDR2 are SGDLS and YYNGEE. With V trimmed by 4 bases and J by 3 bases, 10 bases remained unmatched. The CDR3 consists of 17 residues. The CDR3, as DNA: TGTGCCAGCAGCAGTGAGACCCTAGCGGGGGGGAAAGAGACCCAGTACTTC. The encoded protein is CASSSETLAGGKETQYF. The full variable domain, completed using reference TRBV9 and TRBJ2-5, is DSGVTQTPKHLITATGQRVTLRCSPRSGDLSVYWYQQSLDQGLQFLIQYYNGEERAKGNILERFSAQQFPDLHSELNLSSLELGDSALYFCASSSETLAGGKETQYFGPGTRLLVL.

This chain joins TRBV9 and TRBJ2-4, with D unclear. Trimming pared 0 bases from V and 0 bases from J, leaving 4 bases between. Looked up from germline, CDR1 is SGDLS and CDR2 is YYNGEE. CDR3 size: 14 residues. This CDR3 is CASSVGLAKNIQYF. CDR3 nucleotide sequence: TGTGCCAGCAGCGTAGGGTTAGCCAAAAACATTCAGTACTTC.

The chain employs TRBV6-6 and TRBJ1-2; D gene ambiguous. Trimming took off 2 bases at V and 3 bases at J, with 10 bases between the two ends. This CDR3 is built from 14 residues. Germline V gene data show CDR1 as MNHNY and CDR2 as SVGAGI (reference sequence). CDR3 DNA sequence: TGTGCCAGCAGTTACATTGGAACAGACTATGGCTACACCTTC. Encoded protein: CASSYIGTDYGYTF.

The chain uses TRBV6-2 or TRBV6-3 and TRBJ2-7, with D perhaps TRBD1 or TRBD2 (5 bases each). The DNA end is a closer match to TRBJ2-5, so the J assignment may be wrong. The V gene's germline CDR1 is MNHEY and CDR2 SVGEGT. CDR3 length equals 20 residues. The CDR3 loop reads CASRRSLTGRYGGQDETQYF. Written as DNA, the CDR3 is TGTGCCAGCAGACGGTCACTGACGGGGCGTTACGGCGGTCAGGACGAGACCCAGTACTTC.

The V call is TRBV5-1, the J call TRBJ1-1; perhaps TRBD1 as D (5 bases). V was shortened by 4 bases and J by 1 base, with 17 bases between the two germline ends. Germline assignment: CDR1 SGHRS and CDR2 YFSETQ. The CDR3 is 16 residues long. The CDR3 protein is CASSRMRGTKNTEAFF. For the CDR3, the DNA is TGCGCCAGCAGCCGGATGCGAGGGACCAAGAACACTGAAGCTTTCTTT.

Of note for this clonotype: Germline is not matched at one junction end, which may reflect a read error. The chain couples TRBV4-1 to TRBJ2-7; D is unclear. CDR1 is MGHRA and CDR2 is YSYEKL in the germline V gene. The CDR3 is 16 residues long. CDR3 nucleotides: TGCGCCAGCGGCCAAGATAAAGCCCTGAGTTCCTACGAGCAGTACTTC. This encodes CASGQDKALSSYEQYF.

The chain links TRBV19 to TRBJ1-5, with TRBD1 identical over 9 bases. The V segment lost 5 bases and the J segment 9 bases; nucleotides outside the gene matches: 14. Germline CDR1 and CDR2: LNHDA and SQIVND (reference sequence). The CDR3 is made up of 16 amino acids. As DNA, the CDR3 is TGTGCCAGTAGTGATTCCGGGACAGGGCGAATTTCGCCCCAGCATTTT. This codes for CASSDSGTGRISPQHF.

This chain links TRBV5-1 with TRBJ2-3; D unclear. V lost 3 bases, J lost 0 bases, and 11 bases lay in between. CDR1 and CDR2 from the germline V gene are SGHRS and YFSETQ. The CDR3 length is 15 residues. CDR3 amino acids: CASSSQPTSTDTQYF. The DNA of the CDR3 is TGCGCCAGCAGCTCGCAGCCTACTAGCACAGATACGCAGTATTTT.

The V gene is TRBV2, the J gene TRBJ2-1, with D perhaps assigned TRBD1 or TRBD2 (5 bases each). Germline values: CDR1 SNHLY, CDR2 FYNNEI. This CDR3 contains 16 residues. Trimming left V 6 bases short and J 0 bases short, with 15 bases between. The chain's CDR3 is CASRVTVGVSYNEQFF. The CDR3 DNA reads as TGTGCCAGCAGAGTTACGGTGGGGGTCTCCTACAATGAGCAGTTCTTC.

This clonotype was counted a few times. The chain is built from TRBV11-3 and TRBJ2-5; D gene unclear. The J call is uncertain, as TRBJ2-7 better fits the DNA end. CDR1 and CDR2 (germline): SGHNT, YENEEA. The CDR3 covers 15 residues. This CDR3 is CASSLDTWYRGEQYF. The CDR3 nucleotides are TGTGCCAGCAGCTTAGATACGTGGTATCGCGGCGAGCAGTACTTC.

This clonotype appeared a few times. This rearrangement joins TRBV27 to TRBJ2-2, with D hard to call. CDR3 length equals 15 residues. V lost 2 bases and J lost 7, with 14 bases in between. Germline assignment: CDR1 MNHEY and CDR2 SMNVEV (reference sequence). The DNA for the CDR3 is TGTGCCAGCAGTTTAGGATCCACTGGGAACGGGGAGCTGTTTTTT. This encodes CASSLGSTGNGELFF.

The chain uses TRBV27 and TRBJ2-3, with 9 bases identical to TRBD2. The CDR3 is 15 residues long. V gave up 6 bases and J gave up 0 bases; unmatched junction bases: 4. CDR1 is MNHEY, CDR2 SMNVEV, per germline (reference sequence). The CDR3 protein is CASRGAGGSTDTQYF. The CDR3 DNA reads as TGTGCCAGCAGAGGAGCGGGGGGAAGCACAGATACGCAGTATTTT.

This chain connects TRBV5-1 to TRBJ1-4; the D is unclear. This CDR3 is 14 amino acids long. V lost 3 bases, J lost 4 bases, and 10 bases lay in between. Germline V gene lookup returns CDR1 SGHRS and CDR2 YFSETQ. In DNA form, the CDR3 reads TGCGCCAGCAGCTGGGCGGCCCTTAATGAAAAACTGTTTTTT. Amino acids: CASSWAALNEKLFF.

The chain links TRBV12-3 or TRBV12-4 to TRBJ2-3; D remains unclear. Trimming removed 5 bases from V and 2 bases from J, with 14 bases in between. CDR3 length equals 15 residues. In DNA, the CDR3 is TGTGCCAGCAGTCCACGAGGTTCGATCACAGATACGCAGTATTTT. It encodes CASSPRGSITDTQYF.

The chain carries TRBV12-3 or TRBV12-4 and TRBJ1-1; a possible D gene is TRBD1 (6 bases). Trimming pared 2 bases from V and 10 bases from J, leaving 11 bases between. CDR3 length equals 12 residues. The chain's CDR3 is CASSLSPGAAFF. The CDR3 DNA follows: TGTGCCAGCAGTTTATCGCCAGGGGCAGCTTTCTTT.

This chain joins TRBV7-2 and TRBJ2-7; perhaps D is TRBD1 or TRBD2 (5 bases each). The germline V gene encodes CDR1 SGHTA and CDR2 FQGNSA. The V and J ends lost 5 bases and 3 bases respectively, with 14 bases between them. CDR3 size: 14 residues. CDR3 region: CASSPPGRNYEQYF. In nucleotides, the CDR3 is TGTGCCAGCAGCCCCCCGGGACGGAACTACGAGCAGTACTTC.

This clonotype was detected a few times. The V call is TRBV3-1, the J call TRBJ2-5; no clear D gene. Germline CDR1 and CDR2: LGHDT and YNNKEL (reference sequence). V was clipped by 2 bases and J by 2 bases, with 9 bases between them. The CDR3 loop spans 14 amino acids. CDR3: CASSQSSGQETQYF. CDR3 nucleotides: TGTGCCAGCAGCCAATCGTCCGGGCAAGAGACCCAGTACTTC.

Comment on this clonotype: Its ends do not fully match the called genes, so a read error is possible. This chain links TRBV12-3 or TRBV12-4 with TRBJ2-7; the D is unclear. CDR3 length: 14 residues. CDR3 nucleotides: TGTGCCGGCAGTTTTGGACGGAGCTCCTACGAGCAGTACTTC. This encodes CAGSFGRSSYEQYF.

A word on this clonotype: Mismatch with germline at one junction end may stem from a read error. V usage is TRBV28 and J usage is TRBJ2-7; tentatively, D is TRBD1 (5 bases). The CDR3 consists of 14 residues. Germline CDR1 is MDHEN and CDR2 is SYDVKM. This CDR3 is CTSSLQGFQVGSYF. In nucleotides, the CDR3 is TGTACCAGCAGTTTGCAGGGATTCCAGGTGGGGTCGTACTTC.

This clonotype was detected a few times. The CDR3 DNA reads as TGTGCCAGCAGTTTGAAAGGGACCTATGGCTACACCTTC. This translates into CASSLKGTYGYTF. The J gene is TRBJ1-2, the V gene TRBV27; tentatively, D is TRBD1 (5 bases). The CDR3 consists of 13 residues. The germline V gene encodes CDR1 MNHEY and CDR2 SMNVEV (reference sequence). V lost 3 bases, J lost 4 bases, and 9 bases lay in between.

This clonotype was seen only a few times. The J gene is TRBJ1-2, the V gene TRBV5-1, with D perhaps matching TRBD1 (6 bases). This CDR3 has 14 amino acids. Germline V lookup: CDR1 SGHRS, CDR2 YFSETQ. Trimming removed 4 bases at V and 4 bases at J, with 14 bases between. Here the CDR3 reads CASSQDGRGYGYTF. The DNA for the CDR3 is TGCGCCAGCAGCCAGGACGGCAGGGGCTATGGCTACACCTTC.

This rearrangement joins TRBV5-1 to TRBJ2-3; perhaps D is TRBD1 or TRBD2 (5 bases each). V was cut by 3 bases and J by 2 bases, with 13 bases left in between. In germline, CDR1 is SGHRS, CDR2 YFSETQ. This CDR3 is built from 15 residues. For the CDR3, the DNA is TGCGCCAGCAGCTGGATCCCGGGGCCCACAGATACGCAGTATTTT. Its protein product is CASSWIPGPTDTQYF.

The CDR3 protein is CASSYGGGTEAFF. In DNA, the CDR3 is TGTGCCAGCAGTTACGGGGGGGGCACTGAAGCTTTCTTT. The genes are TRBV6-5 and TRBJ1-1; TRBD1 might be the D (5 bases). Germline CDR1 is MNHEY and CDR2 is SVGAGI. This CDR3 contains 13 residues. The ends were cut back, 2 bases at V and 4 bases at J, with 8 bases in the middle.

Details on this clonotype: A single base separates this from a much larger clone, so it may be a read error. This sequence joins TRBV28 and TRBJ2-1; a weak D match, TRBD2 (6 bases). Germline lookup yields CDR1 MDHEN and CDR2 SYDVKM. The CDR3 consists of 14 residues. The V end was cut by 6 bases, the J end by 12 bases, with 21 bases between. The CDR3 nucleotides are TGTGCCAGCAGGGGGACTGGGGAAATCCATGGGCAGTTCTTC. It translates to CASRGTGEIHGQFF. Full variable domain (remainder filled in from reference TRBV28 and TRBJ2-1): DVKVTQSSRYLVKRTGEKVFLECVQDMDHENMFWYRQDPGLGLRLIYFSYDVKMKEKGDIPEGYSVSREKKERFSLILESASTNQTSMYLCASRGTGEIHGQFFGPGTRLTVL.

This clonotype was counted between two and nine times. This rearrangement joins TRBV20-1 to TRBJ1-4; no clear D gene. The germline CDR1 and CDR2 sequences are DFQATT and SNEGSKA (reference sequence). Deletions cut 4 bases from V and 4 bases from J, with 7 bases between. This CDR3 is 12 amino acids long. The CDR3 reads CSAIVLNEKLFF. The CDR3 region has the DNA TGCAGTGCTATCGTACTTAATGAAAAACTGTTTTTT.

The chain recombines TRBV3-1 with TRBJ2-3; the D is unclear. The CDR3 spans 14 residues. Per the germline V gene, CDR1 is LGHDT and CDR2 is YNNKEL (reference sequence). The V end lost 1 base, the J end lost 1 base, and 6 bases lay between the germline ends. The CDR3 sequence: CASSQAYGTDTQYF. The CDR3 DNA reads TGTGCCAGCAGCCAAGCTTACGGCACAGATACGCAGTATTTT.

This chain connects TRBV9 to TRBJ2-1, with 11 bases lining up with TRBD2. V dropped 3 bases and J dropped 4; count of bases not matched to a gene: 6. CDR3 length: 16 residues. Germline V gene lookup returns CDR1 SGDLS and CDR2 YYNGEE. Written as DNA, the CDR3 is TGTGCCAGCAGCGGGCAGGTAGCGGGGGGGTACAATGAGCAGTTCTTC. It specifies CASSGQVAGGYNEQFF.